This entry concerns a single TCR beta chain. TCRdb recomputed calls from the RT-PCR reads with MiXCR, one row per CDR3 protein. The sample lists about 960,000 distinct CDR3 sequences, roughly 18% occurring once. The sample belongs to a study of patients and donors after allogeneic stem cell transplantation. The V and J ends lost 4 bases and 4 bases, in that order; junction bases with no gene match: 4. CDR3 size: 13 residues. Germline CDR1 reads SGHKS; CDR2 reads YYEKEE (reference sequence). The source material was blood, either unsorted or a sorted T cell fraction (not recorded which). This sequence joins TRBV5-5 and TRBJ1-1; 7 bases align to TRBD1. This clonotype originated in a human donor who was either an allogeneic HSCT recipient or a stem cell or donor lymphocyte infusion donor (not recorded which). It is not recorded whose cells these are; they may come from a transplant donor. The CDR3 region is CASSDNRGTEAFF. The CDR3 bases are TGTGCCAGCAGCGACAACAGGGGCACTGAAGCTTTCTTT.